What follows describes a single T cell receptor beta chain. Its antigen is currently unknown. Unmatched junction bases numbered 3, after V lost 2 bases and J lost 2 bases. This CDR3 has 15 residues. From germline, CDR1 is SGDLS and CDR2 YYNGEE. These data belong to a study of T cells after yellow fever vaccination. The study's findings and limits: Booster samples showed a return of most primary-vaccination clones (around 96% CD4, roughly 85% CD8).

They built TCR cDNA with 5'RACE template switching, a step that put in a universal primer site and UMIs. TCRdb independently ran MiXCR on the 5' RACE reads; one entry per CDR3 protein. The sample yields 500,000 to 650,000 distinct CDR3 sequences, 17% seen once. The sample was PBMCs, taken around 5 days after the first yellow fever vaccination. The V and J genes are TRBV9 and TRBJ2-1; 8 bases line up with TRBD1. The receptor was isolated from a man between 18 and 35 years old who received the YFV17D yellow fever vaccine. The CDR3 nucleotides read TGTGCCAGCAGCGTGACAGGGGCGACCTACAATGAGCAGTTCTTC. Its protein is CASSVTGATYNEQFF.